Each of the 19 T cell receptor beta chains below was sequenced from the same sample in a study of blood T cell repertoires in COVID-19. TCRdb keeps only in-frame clones here, not all; method: immunoSEQ multiplex PCR. The sample gives approximately 490,000 clones, 87% of which show up once; about 0.75% is in the top ten. Sequencing was performed on PBMCs or T cells enriched from blood (not recorded which). The receptors derive from a young woman who had recovered from COVID-19.

The chain is built from TRBV7-9 and TRBJ1-1, with D unresolved. CDR1 is SEHNR and CDR2 is FQNEAQ in the germline V gene (reference sequence). Deletions cut 1 base from V and 8 bases from J, with 11 bases between. The CDR3 loop spans 13 amino acids. CDR3 in amino acids: CASSLGQDSEAFF. As DNA, the CDR3 is TGTGCCAGCAGCTTAGGGCAGGATTCGGAAGCTTTCTTT.

This chain joins TRBV10-3 and TRBJ2-5; 12 bases fit TRBD1. Germline-derived CDR1 and CDR2 are ENHRY and SYGVKD. V was clipped by 10 bases and J by 3 bases; unmatched bases: 3. This CDR3 has 13 residues. CDR3 DNA: TGTGCCACCGGGACAGGGGGCGAAGAGACCCAGTACTTC. Translated, it gives CATGTGGEETQYF.

The gene calls are TRBV29-1 and TRBJ1-1; D not resolved. Germline lookup yields CDR1 SQVTM and CDR2 ANQGSEA. V was cut by 6 bases and J by 11 bases, with 7 bases left in between. The CDR3 runs 8 residues. CDR3 residues: CSVPTAFF. The CDR3 DNA reads as TGCAGCGTCCCTACGGCTTTCTTT.

The chain joins TRBV2 to TRBJ1-5; D remains unclear. V lost 6 bases and J lost 9, with 15 bases in between. CDR1 is SNHLY, CDR2 FYNNEI, per germline. The CDR3 totals 13 residues. The CDR3, as DNA: TGTGCCAGCAGGCGGGAGGGTGGGAGGCCCCAGCATTTT. As protein: CASRREGGRPQHF.

The V call is TRBV10-3, the J call TRBJ1-1, with no clear D. Trimming took 0 bases from V and 1 from J, leaving 9 bases between them. This CDR3 spans 15 amino acids. CDR1 and CDR2 (germline): ENHRY, SYGVKD. DNA of the CDR3: TGTGCCATCAGTGAGTCGACTCTGGGGAACACTGAAGCTTTCTTT. Translation gives CAISESTLGNTEAFF.

This clone was observed a handful of times. This chain links TRBV5-4 with TRBJ2-1; 8 nucleotides line up with TRBD1. V was pared by 4 bases and J by 14 bases, with 8 bases of the junction left unmatched. The length of the CDR3 is 12 residues. CDR1 is SGHNT and CDR2 is YYREEE in the germline V gene (reference sequence). The DNA of the CDR3 is TGTGCCAGCAGCGTCACACAGGGGGAAGAGTTCTTC. Its translation: CASSVTQGEEFF.

The gene calls are TRBV7-9 and TRBJ1-3, with D unclear. Germline V CDR1 and CDR2: SEHNR, FQNEAQ (reference sequence). The length of the CDR3 is 14 residues. The ends were cut back, 5 bases at V and 0 bases at J, with 8 bases in the middle. This chain's CDR3 is CASSTLSSGNTIYF. The CDR3 DNA reads TGTGCCAGCAGCACTCTAAGCTCTGGAAACACCATATATTTT.

CDR3 in amino acids: CAWTPPPGTGGQPQHF. The CDR3 nucleotides are TGTGCCTGGACTCCACCCCCCGGGACAGGGGGTCAGCCCCAGCATTTT. V is TRBV30 and J is TRBJ1-5; 11 nucleotides agree with TRBD1. This CDR3 region has 16 residues. The ends lost 4 bases at V and 6 bases at J; junction bases unmatched: 11. The germline CDR1 and CDR2 sequences are GTSNPN and SVGIG (reference sequence). Combining the CDR3 with reference TRBV30 and TRBJ1-5 gives the whole variable domain SQTIHQWPATLVQPVGSPLSLECTVEGTSNPNLYWYRQAAGRGLQLLFYSVGIGQISSEVPQNLSASRPQDRQFILSSKKLLLSDSGFYLCAWTPPPGTGGQPQHFGDGTRLSIL.

The chain has TRBV13 and TRBJ2-5; 7 nucleotides match TRBD1. The CDR3 length is 12 residues. V lost 5 bases, J lost 14 bases, and 11 bases stayed unmatched. Per the germline V gene, CDR1 is PRHDT and CDR2 is FYEKMQ (reference sequence). The CDR3 protein is CASSRTGTVPYF. The CDR3 DNA reads TGTGCCAGCAGCCGCACCGGGACAGTACCCTACTTC. Complete variable domain (other parts from reference TRBV13 and TRBJ2-5): AAGVIQSPRHLIKEKRETATLKCYPIPRHDTVYWYQQGPGQDPQFLISFYEKMQSDKGSIPDRFSAQQFSDYHSELNMSSLELGDSALYFCASSRTGTVPYFGPGTRLLVL.

In its sample, this clone was seen once. The chain carries TRBV7-9 and TRBJ1-1; 7 nucleotides align to TRBD1. CDR1 SEHNR and CDR2 FQNEAQ come from the germline V gene (reference sequence). V shed 3 bases, J shed 10 bases, and the junction held 8 bases outside the gene matches. This CDR3 region has 13 residues. The CDR3 protein is CASSLGQNVVAFF. The CDR3 region has the DNA TGTGCCAGCAGCTTGGGACAGAACGTGGTAGCTTTCTTT.

This sequence joins TRBV5-1 and TRBJ2-5; 11 positions agree with TRBD1. The germline V gene has CDR1 SGHRS and CDR2 YFSETQ. V lost 4 bases and J lost 5; bases outside the gene matches: 10. This CDR3 contains 16 residues. CDR3 nucleotides: TGCGCCAGCAGCGGAGGACAGGGGGCGGGATGGGAGACCCAGTACTTC. Translation gives CASSGGQGAGWETQYF.

The genes are TRBV5-1 and TRBJ2-2; no clear D. Germline CDR1 reads SGHRS; CDR2 reads YFSETQ. This CDR3 is built from 14 residues. Deletions cut 4 bases from V and 1 base from J, with 8 bases between. CDR3 sequence: CASSLTRNTGELFF. CDR3 bases: TGCGCCAGCAGCCTTACGAGGAACACCGGGGAGCTGTTTTTT.

The chain combines TRBV2 with TRBJ2-1; D unclear. CDR1 and CDR2 (germline): SNHLY, FYNNEI. The CDR3 runs 13 residues. V was shortened by 2 bases and J by 4 bases, with 6 bases between the two germline ends. CDR3 coding DNA: TGTGCCAGCAGTGAAAACAGATACAATGAGCAGTTCTTC. Protein: CASSENRYNEQFF.

This sequence joins TRBV4-1 and TRBJ2-6; D may be TRBD1 (5 bases). This CDR3 region has 15 residues. The germline V and J ends were trimmed by 5 bases and 2 bases, with 10 bases remaining between them. Germline V lookup: CDR1 MGHRA, CDR2 YSYEKL. CDR3 in amino acids: CASSLQAAGANVLTF. Here the CDR3 DNA reads TGCGCCAGCAGCTTACAGGCTGCTGGGGCCAACGTCCTGACTTTC.

Worth noting for this clone: The junction and the germline gene differ at one end; a read error may be behind it. V and J are TRBV19 and TRBJ1-2; D might be TRBD1 (6 bases). Germline V gene lookup returns CDR1 LNHDA and CDR2 SQIVND (reference sequence). The length of the CDR3 is 9 residues. The CDR3 protein is CPQGMGYTF. CDR3 nucleotide sequence: TGCCCCCAGGGGATGGGCTACACCTTC.

This clone has more than one count but fewer than ten. The V call is TRBV5-1, the J call TRBJ1-3; D gene unclear. This CDR3 comprises 15 residues. Germline lookup yields CDR1 SGHRS and CDR2 YFSETQ. Deletions cut 0 bases from V and 0 bases from J, with 7 bases between. The CDR3 reads CASSLDPLSGNTIYF. CDR3 nucleotide sequence: TGCGCCAGCAGCTTGGATCCACTCTCTGGAAACACCATATATTTT.

This chain uses TRBV21-1 with TRBJ1-4; the table names TRBD1, a call not compared with the DNA. TRBV21-1 has pseudogene status. The CDR3 is 13 residues long. The CDR3 bases are TGTGCCAGCCAGGGACAGAATAATGAAAAACTGTTTTTT. It specifies CASQGQNNEKLFF.

A single count supports this clone. The chain recombines TRBV9 with TRBJ2-7; 7 nucleotides agree with TRBD1. The CDR3 has 15 residues. V was pared by 0 bases and J by 3 bases, with 6 bases of the junction left unmatched. Germline CDR1 reads SGDLS; CDR2 reads YYNGEE. This CDR3 is CASSVEGTAYYEQYF. The CDR3 bases are TGTGCCAGCAGCGTAGAGGGGACAGCTTACTACGAGCAGTACTTC.

The rearrangement uses TRBV28 and TRBJ1-1; 7 bases line up with TRBD1. Trimming removed 5 bases from V and 9 bases from J; junction bases left unmatched: 6. The CDR3 runs 12 residues. Germline CDR1 and CDR2: MDHEN and SYDVKM. The CDR3 sequence: CASSHGTVKAFF. The CDR3 DNA is TGTGCCAGCAGTCATGGGACAGTTAAAGCTTTCTTT.